Listed below are T cell receptor beta chains from one sample, sequenced in a study of Ad26.COV2.S vaccination and SARS-CoV-2 variants. Profiling relied on immunoSEQ multiplex PCR, and the TCRdb table lists in-frame clones only, not all of them. In the table there are about 680,000 clones, around 92% of which are singletons. Material: peripheral blood, obtained in a trial of Ad26.COV2.S vaccine versus placebo. The origin of the receptors is a person between 18 and 65 years old who received the Ad26.COV2.S COVID-19 vaccine or a placebo. Each CDR3 is given with its conserved first and last residue. D genes are given only for firm matches. Where a row states a size, it is once, few, many or the class of an expanded clone; other rows omit it.

j_gene,d_gene,abundance,len,v_gene,CDR3nt,CDR3aa
TRBJ1-4,NA,NA,12,TRBV29-1,TGCAGCGTTGGGACCACACGTGAAAAACTGTTTTTT,CSVGTTREKLFF
TRBJ2-7,NA,once,15,TRBV4-2,TGTGCCAGCAGCCAAGAACGGGACCCCCGGAACGAGCAGTACTTC,CASSQERDPRNEQYF
TRBJ1-1,TRBD1,NA,17,TRBV18,TGTGCCAGCTCACCAAAGGACAGGGAGGGGTTGAACACTGAAGCTTTCTTT,CASSPKDREGLNTEAFF
TRBJ1-5,NA,NA,13,TRBV6-5,TGTGCCAGCAGTTCGACAGGCAATCAGCCCCAGCATTTT,CASSSTGNQPQHF
TRBJ2-5,NA,NA,17,TRBV24-1,TGTGCCACCAGTGATGGGGGTGGGGGCCTAGCCGCTGAGACCCAGTACTTC,CATSDGGGGLAAETQYF
TRBJ1-1,NA,NA,15,TRBV3-1/TRBV3-2,TGTGCCAGCAGCCCCACTGAGCGGGGCAGCACTGAAGCTTTCTTT,CASSPTERGSTEAFF
TRBJ2-7,TRBD1,NA,12,TRBV29-1,TGCAGCGTTACGGACAGGGGGGGAGAGCAGTACTTC,CSVTDRGGEQYF
TRBJ2-6,NA,NA,15,TRBV5-5,TGTGCCAGCAGCTTGGATGGGTCCGGGGCCAACGTCCTGACTTTC,CASSLDGSGANVLTF
TRBJ1-6,NA,once,16,TRBV27,TGTGCCAGCAGTTTTTTAGCGACAGGCACCAATTCACCCCTCCACTTT,CASSFLATGTNSPLHF
TRBJ2-1,TRBD2,NA,19,TRBV9,TGTGCCAGCAGCGTAGATACCCGACTAGCGGGAGGCTCCTACAATGAGCAGTTCTTC,CASSVDTRLAGGSYNEQFF
TRBJ1-3,NA,NA,13,TRBV9,TGTGCCAGCAGCGCCCACTCTGGAAACACCATATATTTT,CASSAHSGNTIYF
TRBJ2-7,NA,NA,14,TRBV11-2,TGTGCCAGCAGCTTACCTTTACAGGGCTACGAGCAGTACTTC,CASSLPLQGYEQYF
TRBJ2-7,NA,NA,15,TRBV15,TGTGCCACCAGCAGAGATCTGGGGGTGACGGGCGAGCAGTACTTC,CATSRDLGVTGEQYF
TRBJ2-7,TRBD2,NA,13,TRBV7-9,TGTGCCAGCAGATGGACTAGCGGGGACGAGCAGTACTTC,CASRWTSGDEQYF
TRBJ1-4,NA,NA,15,TRBV5-1,TGCGCCAGCAGCTTGGAGCAGCTGCCTAACGAAAAACTGTTTTTT,CASSLEQLPNEKLFF